The following is a T cell receptor (beta chain) sequence with its context. What it binds is unknown. The data were obtained in a study of T cells in localized non-small cell lung cancer. General study points: Tumor showed lower T cell clonality than uninvolved adjacent lung, where it was highest.

The CDR3 has 15 amino acids. The germline V gene encodes CDR1 SGDLS and CDR2 YYNGEE. V lost 3 bases, J lost 4 bases, and 14 bases lay in between. The protocol was immunoSEQ multiplex PCR, while the TCRdb copy is restricted to in-frame clones and leaves out a portion. In the table there are about 45,000 clones, roughly 79% of which are singletons. This sequence was found in a man aged 35 to 70 with stage III lung adenocarcinoma. The material sequenced was peripheral blood mononuclear cells, taken before any cancer treatment. This chain joins TRBV9 and TRBJ1-3, with a weak D call TRBD1 (5 bases). The CDR3 loop is CASSAKGRQGNTIYF. CDR3 in DNA: TGTGCCAGCAGCGCCAAAGGGAGACAGGGAAACACCATATATTTT.